Following are 21 T cell receptor beta chains from one sample sequenced in a study of OX40 agonist ivuxolimab in advanced cancers. Assay: immunoSEQ multiplex PCR; the TCRdb copy retains only in-frame clones and omits some. Of 55,000 to 70,000 clones listed, roughly 84% are singletons. Sequencing used CD4+ or CD8+ T cells sorted from blood, obtained in a trial of the OX40 agonist ivuxolimab. The receptors here all came from an adult with an advanced solid tumor such as melanoma, head and neck, liver or kidney cancer.

This chain connects TRBV7-9 to TRBJ1-2, with D tentatively TRBD1 (6 bases). Germline CDR1 SEHNR, CDR2 FQNEAQ (reference sequence). Between the trimmed V and J ends, which lost 3 bases and 6 bases, there was a span of 11 bases. The CDR3 sequence is 13 residues long. CDR3 amino acids: CASSLGGQNGYTF. Here the CDR3 DNA reads TGTGCCAGCAGCTTGGGGGGGCAGAATGGCTACACCTTC. Full variable domain (outside the CDR3, taken from reference TRBV7-9 and TRBJ1-2): DTGVSQNPRHKITKRGQNVTFRCDPISEHNRLYWYRQTLGQGPEFLTYFQNEAQLEKSRLLSDRFSAERPKGSFSTLEIQRTEQGDSAMYLCASSLGGQNGYTFGSGTRLTVV.

The chain uses TRBV11-3 and TRBJ2-7; the D is unclear. The germline V gene has CDR1 SGHNT and CDR2 YENEEA. The CDR3 totals 13 residues. Between the trimmed V and J ends, which lost 1 base and 4 bases, there was a span of 8 bases. The DNA for the CDR3 is TGTGCCAGCAGCTTAGGGGTGGAGTACGAGCAGTACTTC. It is translated as CASSLGVEYEQYF. Full variable domain (missing parts from reference TRBV11-3 and TRBJ2-7): EAGVVQSPRYKIIEKKQPVAFWCNPISGHNTLYWYLQNLGQGPELLIRYENEEAVDDSQLPKDRFSAERLKGVDSTLKIQPAELGDSAVYLCASSLGVEYEQYFGPGTRLTVT.

The chain carries TRBV6-1 and TRBJ2-3; 9 positions match TRBD1. The CDR3 spans 16 residues. Germline CDR1 MNHNS, CDR2 SASEGT. Losses at the gene ends were 2 bases for V and 5 bases for J; bases not matched to a gene: 8. Written as DNA, the CDR3 is TGTGCCAGCAGTGAACCTCCGGGACAGGGTAAAGATACGCAGTATTTT. This codes for CASSEPPGQGKDTQYF.

The chain joins TRBV10-2 to TRBJ2-1; D perhaps matches TRBD2 (6 bases). V lost 6 bases to trimming and J lost 10 bases, with 16 bases between them. Germline V CDR1 and CDR2: WSHSY, SAAADI. This CDR3 spans 13 amino acids. Written as DNA, the CDR3 is TGCGCCAGCAGCCGGGAGAGCTACGGCGAGCAGTTCTTC. Translating it yields CASSRESYGEQFF.

This clone has just one count. The chain links TRBV12-5 to TRBJ2-7; no reliable D call. The V gene lost 5 bases and the J gene lost 6 bases, with 8 bases spanning the gap. Germline V CDR1 and CDR2: LGHNT, FRNRAP. There are 11 residues in the CDR3. The CDR3 nucleotides read TGTGCTAGTGGTGATGGAAGCGAGCAGTACTTC. It translates to CASGDGSEQYF. The full variable domain, with the rest looked up from reference TRBV12-5 and TRBJ2-7, is DARVTQTPRHKVTEMGQEVTMRCQPILGHNTVFWYRQTMMQGLELLAYFRNRAPLDDSGMPKDRFSAEMPDATLATLKIQPSEPRDSAVYFCASGDGSEQYFGPGTRLTVT.

CDR3 sequence: CASSTLARSSYEQYF. CDR3 bases: TGTGCCAGCAGCACGCTGGCGCGGAGCTCCTACGAGCAGTACTTC. The V gene is TRBV27, the J gene TRBJ2-7; D gene ambiguous. Per germline, CDR1 MNHEY and CDR2 SMNVEV (reference sequence). CDR3 length: 15 amino acids. The V and J ends lost 6 bases and 0 bases respectively, with 15 bases between them.

The rearrangement joins TRBV5-1 to TRBJ1-3; D remains unclear. The CDR3 sequence is 16 residues long. In germline, CDR1 is SGHRS, CDR2 YFSETQ. V lost 4 bases and J lost 2, with 16 bases in between. The CDR3 reads CASSPTVREAGNTIYF. CDR3 bases: TGCGCCAGCAGCCCTACGGTACGGGAAGCTGGAAACACCATATATTTT.

This clone came up a few times. The CDR3 nucleotides are TGTGCCAGCAGTGCTACCCTATACGAGCAGTACTTC. Amino acids: CASSATLYEQYF. The chain joins TRBV2 to TRBJ2-7; D is ambiguous. V gave up 4 bases and J gave up 4 bases, with 8 bases separating them. Germline V gene sequence: CDR1 SNHLY, CDR2 FYNNEI. This CDR3 has 12 residues.

The chain has TRBV25-1 and TRBJ1-6; possible D gene TRBD1, 6 bases. The CDR3 contains 14 residues. V lost 7 bases, J lost 6 bases, and 13 bases lay in between. In germline, CDR1 is MGHDK, CDR2 SYGVNS. DNA of the CDR3: TGTGCCAGCATGAATCAAGGGGGTAATTCACCCCTCCACTTT. Encoded protein: CASMNQGGNSPLHF.

The genes are TRBV5-6 and TRBJ1-5; 7 nucleotides line up with TRBD1. CDR1 SGHDT and CDR2 YYEEEE come from the germline V gene. The junction had 6 bases not matched to a gene; V was cut back by 2 bases and J by 4 bases. CDR3 size: 15 residues. In nucleotides, the CDR3 is TGTGCCAGCAGCTTAGGGGACAGCCCAAATCAGCCCCAGCATTTT. This gives the protein CASSLGDSPNQPQHF.

The chain has TRBV30 and TRBJ1-2, with D hard to call. This CDR3 contains 15 residues. CDR1 and CDR2 from the germline V gene are GTSNPN and SVGIG (reference sequence). Trimming stripped 1 base from V and 4 bases from J, with 16 bases between. In DNA, the CDR3 is TGTGCCTGGAGTGCTGAGGGATGGAATGCCTATGGCTACACCTTC. Residues: CAWSAEGWNAYGYTF.

This clone was seen only a few times. The V and J genes are TRBV2 and TRBJ2-1; perhaps TRBD2 as D (7 bases). V lost 7 bases, J lost 6 bases, and 19 bases lay in between. The CDR3 runs to 15 residues. Per germline, CDR1 SNHLY and CDR2 FYNNEI. The CDR3 here is CASIRRRGGVNEQFF. The CDR3 bases are TGTGCCAGCATTCGGAGGAGGGGGGGCGTCAATGAGCAGTTCTTC.

This chain connects TRBV6-1 to TRBJ1-1, with D possibly being TRBD1 (6 bases). The CDR3 loop spans 13 amino acids. Germline V gives CDR1 MNHNS, CDR2 SASEGT. V lost 10 bases and J lost 0, with 12 bases in between. In DNA, the CDR3 is TGTGCCATCCCGACAGGTATGAACACTGAAGCTTTCTTT. This gives the protein CAIPTGMNTEAFF.

The V call is TRBV19, the J call TRBJ1-4; 8 bases map to TRBD1. Germline V CDR1 and CDR2: LNHDA, SQIVND (reference sequence). V was clipped by 8 bases and J by 7 bases; unmatched bases: 9. This CDR3 is 14 amino acids long. The CDR3 DNA sequence: TGTGCCAGTCACCCGGCAGGGGGCCTTGAAAAACTGTTTTTT. It translates to CASHPAGGLEKLFF.

The rearrangement joins TRBV11-2 to TRBJ1-6; D call uncertain. Germline lookup yields CDR1 SGHAT and CDR2 FQNNGV. V was clipped by 5 bases and J by 10 bases, with 15 bases between them. The CDR3 has 14 residues. CDR3 amino acids: CASSLYAGRSPLHF. CDR3 sequence (DNA): TGTGCCAGCAGCCTCTATGCGGGGAGGTCACCCCTCCACTTT.

The V and J genes are TRBV5-1 and TRBJ2-2; TRBD1 might be the D (6 bases). This CDR3 is built from 15 residues. The V end lost 4 bases, the J end lost 4 bases, and 14 bases lay between the germline ends. Germline loops: CDR1 SGHRS, CDR2 YFSETQ. The CDR3 region is CASSPGQFTTGELFF. The CDR3 bases are TGCGCCAGCAGCCCTGGACAGTTTACCACCGGGGAGCTGTTTTTT.

The rearrangement uses TRBV30 and TRBJ1-2; no clear D gene. Germline-derived CDR1 and CDR2 are GTSNPN and SVGIG (reference sequence). This CDR3 has 12 amino acids. V dropped 2 bases and J dropped 4 bases, with 8 bases sitting between them. CDR3 nucleotide sequence: TGTGCCTGGAGTCCGACCCGCTATGGCTACACCTTC. Translation: CAWSPTRYGYTF.

The chain recombines TRBV18 with TRBJ1-2; 7 positions match TRBD1. The CDR3 runs 13 residues. The germline gives CDR1 KGHSH, CDR2 LQKENI. Losses at the gene ends were 3 bases for V and 8 bases for J; bases not matched to a gene: 6. CDR3 region: CASSPPTGVGYTF. The CDR3 region has the DNA TGTGCCAGCTCACCCCCAACAGGGGTCGGCTACACCTTC.

This clone was counted only a few times. The rearrangement joins TRBV18 to TRBJ2-1; D perhaps matches TRBD1 (6 bases). Germline CDR1 and CDR2: KGHSH and LQKENI. Deletions cut 0 bases from V and 2 bases from J, with 8 bases between. This CDR3 region has 15 residues. CDR3 region: CASSPPRTAYNEQFF. CDR3 nucleotides: TGTGCCAGCTCACCACCGAGGACAGCCTACAATGAGCAGTTCTTC. Full variable domain (outside the CDR3, taken from reference TRBV18 and TRBJ2-1): NAGVMQNPRHLVRRRGQEARLRCSPMKGHSHVYWYRQLPEEGLKFMVYLQKENIIDESGMPKERFSAEFPKEGPSILRIQQVVRGDSAAYFCASSPPRTAYNEQFFGPGTRLTVL.

The rearrangement uses TRBV27 and TRBJ1-2; D remains unclear. This CDR3 region has 14 residues. Trimming removed 7 bases from V and 8 bases from J, with 20 bases in between. Germline V gene sequence: CDR1 MNHEY, CDR2 SMNVEV (reference sequence). CDR3: CASTQGRGLGGYTF. The CDR3 bases are TGTGCCAGCACCCAAGGGCGGGGTCTGGGGGGCTACACCTTC.

This clone occurred once. Since the CDR3 does not end with the conserved phenylalanine or tryptophan, this likely comes from a read error. Because the CDR3's place on the DNA is in doubt, the DNA is left out and the CDR3 is given as listed by TCRdb. The chain links TRBV11-3 to TRBJ1-4. Germline CDR1 reads SGHNT; CDR2 reads YENEEA. The CDR3 spans 15 amino acids, including both terminal residues. The chain's CDR3 is CASSLVPGRGGDCFL.